A selection of T cell receptor beta chains follows, all from one sample in a study of T cell changes during pregnancy in multiple sclerosis. The protocol was immunoSEQ multiplex PCR, while the TCRdb copy is restricted to in-frame clones and leaves out a portion. The sample records 100,000 or so clones, around 92% being singletons. The material was peripheral blood, obtained in the second trimester of pregnancy. Receptors were obtained from a female donor with multiple sclerosis, enrolled in a pregnancy study. Each CDR3 is given with its conserved first and last residue. A D gene is named only where the DNA matches it firmly. Not all rows give a size; the values are once, few, many and, for expanded clones, a class.

D: NA
V: TRBV11-2
size: once
J: TRBJ2-3
CDR3: CASSLGQITDTQYF
DNA: TGTGCCAGCAGCTTAGGACAGATCACAGATACGCAGTATTTT

D: NA
V: TRBV4-1
size: NA
J: TRBJ2-1
CDR3: CASSQVPGIPNREKRKERFF
DNA: TGCGCCAGCAGCCAAGTGCCCGGGATCCCGAACCGAGAAAAGCGCAAGGAGAGGTTCTTC

D: TRBD2
V: TRBV19
size: NA
J: TRBJ2-2
CDR3: CASIPTSGSPGELFF
DNA: TGTGCCAGTATCCCCACTAGCGGGAGTCCCGGGGAGCTGTTTTTT

D: TRBD2
V: TRBV5-1
size: NA
J: TRBJ2-1
CDR3: CASSSGEWTSGDEQFF
DNA: TGCGCCAGCAGCTCGGGGGAATGGACTAGCGGCGATGAGCAGTTCTTC

D: TRBD1
V: TRBV7-9
size: NA
J: TRBJ2-3
CDR3: CAQGETDTQYF
DNA: TGTGCCCAGGGGGAAACAGATACGCAGTATTTT

D: TRBD1
V: TRBV19
size: NA
J: TRBJ2-7
CDR3: CASSVRDRLSYEQYF
DNA: TGTGCCAGTAGTGTCCGGGACAGGCTAAGCTACGAGCAGTACTTC

D: TRBD2
V: TRBV15
size: NA
J: TRBJ2-5
CDR3: CATSSSGGLGETQYF
DNA: TGTGCCACCAGCAGCTCGGGAGGGCTAGGAGAGACCCAGTACTTC

D: NA
V: TRBV15
size: NA
J: TRBJ1-5
CDR3: CATSRGRTGNQPQHF
DNA: TGTGCCACCAGCAGAGGAAGAACAGGCAATCAGCCCCAGCATTTT

D: TRBD2
V: TRBV30
size: NA
J: TRBJ2-3
CDR3: CALRGLASTDTQYF
DNA: TGTGCTTTACGGGGACTAGCTAGCACAGATACGCAGTATTTT

D: NA
V: TRBV6-6
size: NA
J: TRBJ2-3
CDR3: CASSGPGTDTQYF
DNA: TGTGCCAGCAGTGGGCCAGGGACAGATACGCAGTATTTT

D: NA
V: TRBV9
size: NA
J: TRBJ2-5
CDR3: CASSVDFRETQYF
DNA: TGTGCCAGCAGCGTAGATTTCAGAGAGACCCAGTACTTC

D: TRBD2
V: TRBV10-3
size: NA
J: TRBJ2-7
CDR3: CAISESGLAGGEQYF
DNA: TGTGCCATCAGTGAGTCGGGACTAGCGGGAGGAGAGCAGTACTTC

D: TRBD1
V: TRBV6-6
size: NA
J: TRBJ1-4
CDR3: CASSYSNRGHEKLFF
DNA: TGTGCCAGCAGTTACTCGAACAGGGGGCATGAAAAACTGTTTTTT

D: NA
V: TRBV25-1
size: NA
J: TRBJ1-2
CDR3: CASSELGSTTVGTF
DNA: TGTGCCAGCAGTGAATTAGGCAGTACAACAGTCGGCACCTTC

D: NA
V: TRBV2
size: NA
J: TRBJ2-7
CDR3: CASSEAQQGEQYF
DNA: TGTGCCAGCAGTGAAGCGCAGCAGGGGGAGCAGTACTTC

D: NA
V: TRBV18
size: NA
J: TRBJ2-5
CDR3: CASSPPHFQETQYF
DNA: TGTGCCAGCTCACCACCCCACTTTCAAGAGACCCAGTACTTC

D: NA
V: TRBV5-1
size: NA
J: TRBJ1-1
CDR3: CASSLVDPNTEAFF
DNA: TGCGCCAGCAGCTTGGTAGATCCTAACACTGAAGCTTTCTTT

D: NA
V: TRBV7-6
size: NA
J: TRBJ1-5
CDR3: CASSLAPGASNQPQHF
DNA: TGTGCCAGCAGCTTAGCGCCGGGAGCTAGCAATCAGCCCCAGCATTTT

D: TRBD2
V: TRBV6-1
size: NA
J: TRBJ2-5
CDR3: CASSDPGLAGVLDWETQYF
DNA: TGTGCCAGCAGTGACCCGGGACTAGCGGGAGTTCTCGATTGGGAGACCCAGTACTTC

D: TRBD2
V: TRBV7-9
size: NA
J: TRBJ2-3
CDR3: CASSLMSSGRYTDTQYF
DNA: TGTGCCAGCAGCTTAATGTCTAGCGGGAGATACACAGATACGCAGTATTTT

D: TRBD1
V: TRBV7-9
size: NA
J: TRBJ2-1
CDR3: CASSWTGVGEQFF
DNA: TGTGCCAGCAGCTGGACAGGGGTCGGTGAGCAGTTCTTC

D: TRBD1
V: TRBV19
size: once
J: TRBJ2-7
CDR3: CASSIRYRGTYEQYF
DNA: TGTGCCAGTAGTATACGATACAGGGGGACCTACGAGCAGTACTTC

D: TRBD2
V: TRBV27
size: NA
J: TRBJ2-1
CDR3: CASSQTSGRFNEQFF
DNA: TGTGCCAGCAGTCAGACTAGCGGGAGGTTTAATGAGCAGTTCTTC

D: NA
V: TRBV2
size: few
J: TRBJ2-7
CDR3: CASSEVNEQYF
DNA: TGTGCCAGCAGTGAAGTCAACGAGCAGTACTTC

D: NA
V: TRBV5-8
size: few
J: TRBJ1-5
CDR3: CASSLIQEAPNQPQHF
DNA: TGTGCCAGCAGCTTGATACAGGAAGCCCCTAATCAGCCCCAGCATTTT

D: NA
V: TRBV30
size: NA
J: TRBJ1-1
CDR3: CAWRTNTEAFF
DNA: TGTGCCTGGAGAACTAACACTGAAGCTTTCTTT

D: TRBD2
V: TRBV28
size: many
J: TRBJ2-1
CDR3: CASSLPGTSGSRAEQFF
DNA: TGTGCCAGCAGTTTACCGGGGACTAGCGGGAGTCGGGCTGAGCAGTTCTTC

D: NA
V: TRBV5-4
size: NA
J: TRBJ2-2
CDR3: CASSLEGGRGTGELFF
DNA: TGTGCCAGCAGCCTGGAAGGGGGTCGGGGCACCGGGGAGCTGTTTTTT

D: NA
V: TRBV6-1
size: NA
J: TRBJ1-3
CDR3: CASREASGNTIYF
DNA: TGTGCCAGCAGGGAGGCTTCTGGAAACACCATATATTTT

D: NA
V: TRBV6-6
size: NA
J: TRBJ2-3
CDR3: CASSYASGTDTQYF
DNA: TGTGCCAGCAGTTACGCTAGTGGCACAGATACGCAGTATTTT

D: TRBD1
V: TRBV10-3
size: NA
J: TRBJ1-5
CDR3: CAIRGTGDNQPQHF
DNA: TGTGCCATCAGGGGGACAGGCGACAATCAGCCCCAGCATTTT

D: NA
V: TRBV20-1
size: NA
J: TRBJ2-3
CDR3: CSAQSTDTQYF
DNA: TGCAGTGCCCAGAGCACAGATACGCAGTATTTT

D: NA
V: TRBV7-8
size: NA
J: TRBJ2-2
CDR3: CASSPLPSGSSGELFF
DNA: TGTGCCAGCAGCCCCCTCCCGAGCGGGTCTTCCGGGGAGCTGTTTTTT

D: NA
V: TRBV21-1
size: NA
J: TRBJ2-7
CDR3: CASSKPGLALREQYF
DNA: TGTGCCAGCAGCAAACCGGGACTAGCCCTTCGGGAGCAGTACTTC

D: NA
V: TRBV13
size: NA
J: TRBJ1-1
CDR3: CASSPSGHPNTEAFF
DNA: TGTGCCAGCAGCCCCTCGGGACACCCGAACACTGAAGCTTTCTTT